The 2 T cell receptor beta chains reported below all come from one sample, sequenced in a study of OX40 agonist ivuxolimab in advanced cancers. Some clones are missing from TCRdb's copy, which holds only in-frame ones; the method was immunoSEQ multiplex PCR. This sample has some 86,000 clones, with roughly 91% found just once. This specimen was CD4+ or CD8+ T cells sorted from blood, taken in a trial of the OX40 agonist ivuxolimab. The receptors derive from an adult with an advanced solid tumor such as melanoma, head and neck, liver or kidney cancer.

The chain links TRBV25-1 to TRBJ2-7; weak D call: TRBD1 (6 bases). Judging by the DNA end, TRBJ2-1 fits better; the J call may be wrong. The CDR3 has 14 residues. Germline assignment: CDR1 MGHDK and CDR2 SYGVNS. The chain's CDR3 is CASSDTGIYNEQFF. For the CDR3, the DNA is TGTGCCAGCAGTGACACAGGGATTTACAATGAGCAGTTCTTC.

The V gene is TRBV2, the J gene TRBJ1-2; D gene uncertain. V dropped 1 base and J dropped 3 bases, with 0 bases sitting between them. The length of the CDR3 is 11 residues. Germline loops: CDR1 SNHLY, CDR2 FYNNEI. CDR3 nucleotides: TGTGCCAGCAGTGAAGACTATGGCTACACCTTC. This translates into CASSEDYGYTF.